This TCR beta chain was recorded in a study of early T cells in non-severe SARS-CoV-2 infection. On the study more broadly: Sequencing used unsorted whole-blood bulk RNA, so chains lack pairing. Notes on the study in general: The VDJdb matching leaned toward anti-spike CD8 responses and overlooked private and CD4 specificities.

Concerning this clonotype itself: Its antigen is undetermined.

TCRdb re-derived calls from the 5' RACE reads in MiXCR, one entry per CDR3 protein. The sample has some 30,000 distinct CDR3 sequences, around 5% seen once; the top ten hold 6% to 6.5%. This TCR came from an adult who was a healthcare worker with PCR-confirmed SARS-CoV-2 infection or an uninfected control (not recorded which). The sample comprised whole blood.

The chain's CDR3 is CASSESRVGRETQYF. In DNA form, the CDR3 reads TGTGCCAGCAGTGAATCCCGGGTAGGGCGGGAGACCCAGTACTTC. The chain has TRBV2 and TRBJ2-5; D gene unclear. The length of the CDR3 is 15 residues. CDR1 SNHLY and CDR2 FYNNEI come from the germline V gene. Between the trimmed V and J ends, which lost 2 bases and 5 bases, there was a span of 15 bases. The variable domain in full, completed from reference TRBV2 and TRBJ2-5, reads EPEVTQTPSHQVTQMGQEVILRCVPISNHLYFYWYRQILGQKVEFLVSFYNNEISEKSEIFDDQFSVERPDGSNFTLKIRSTKLEDSAMYFCASSESRVGRETQYFGPGTRLLVL.